The 2 T cell receptor beta chains presented below share a single source sample, sequenced in a study of T cells after yellow fever vaccination. TCRdb passed the 5' RACE reads through MiXCR, listing each CDR3 protein once. The sample contains some 300,000 distinct CDR3 sequences, around 3.6% of which appear only once. The source was PBMCs, collected on the day of the yellow fever booster vaccination. These receptors were collected from a man between 18 and 29 years old who received the YFV17D yellow fever vaccine.

The chain uses TRBV19 and TRBJ1-1; 7 nucleotides agree with TRBD1. CDR1 is LNHDA and CDR2 is SQIVND in the germline V gene (reference sequence). This CDR3 contains 14 residues. The ends lost 3 bases at V and 4 bases at J; junction bases unmatched: 5. CDR3 sequence reads: CASSMATGLTEAFF. CDR3 sequence (DNA): TGTGCCAGTAGTATGGCGACAGGGCTCACTGAAGCTTTCTTT.

In this sample, this clonotype turned up a few times. The chain uses TRBV5-1 and TRBJ2-5, with 8 bases lining up with TRBD2. The ends lost 4 bases at V and 3 bases at J; junction bases unmatched: 5. From germline, CDR1 is SGHRS and CDR2 YFSETQ. The CDR3 length is 14 residues. As DNA, the CDR3 is TGCGCCAGCAGCCTATATAGCGGGGAAGAGACCCAGTACTTC. Translated, it gives CASSLYSGEETQYF.